These 21 T cell receptor beta chains came from one sample sequenced in a study of T cell responses to AZD1222 COVID-19 vaccine. Profiling relied on immunoSEQ multiplex PCR, and the TCRdb table lists in-frame clones only, not all of them. The sample contains roughly 160,000 clones, around nine tenths of which appear only once. The sequenced sample was peripheral blood, obtained 28 days after the second AZD1222 dose. These receptors originate from an adult who received the AZD1222 COVID-19 vaccine.

The chain couples TRBV7-9 to TRBJ2-1; 7 bases line up with TRBD1. CDR3 length: 16 amino acids. V lost 5 bases and J lost 0; bases outside the gene matches: 7. Germline CDR1 reads SEHNR; CDR2 reads FQNEAQ (reference sequence). CDR3 residues: CASSGHRGSSYNEQFF. The CDR3 region has the DNA TGTGCCAGCAGCGGCCACAGGGGAAGCTCCTACAATGAGCAGTTCTTC.

The genes are TRBV7-9 and TRBJ2-3, with D hard to call. This CDR3 spans 13 amino acids. V lost 3 bases and J lost 1, with 5 bases in between. Germline V gene data show CDR1 as SEHNR and CDR2 as FQNEAQ (reference sequence). This CDR3 reads CASSFVGTDTQYF. The CDR3 bases are TGTGCCAGCAGCTTTGTGGGCACAGATACGCAGTATTTT.

This CDR3 is CASSAEGLREQYF. CDR3 bases: TGTGCCAGCAGTGCAGAGGGGTTACGGGAGCAGTACTTC. The genes are TRBV25-1 and TRBJ2-7; D may correspond to TRBD1 or TRBD2 (5 bases each). This CDR3 is 13 amino acids long. Germline CDR1 MGHDK, CDR2 SYGVNS. Trimming left V 4 bases short and J 7 bases short, with 14 bases between.

This clone was counted once. V is TRBV4-1 and J is TRBJ2-5, with a weak D call TRBD2 (5 bases). Germline V gives CDR1 MGHRA, CDR2 YSYEKL. V lost 4 bases and J lost 0, with 9 bases in between. The CDR3 totals 14 residues. CDR3 in amino acids: CASSLPGYQETQYF. The CDR3 DNA reads as TGCGCCAGCAGCCTACCGGGATACCAAGAGACCCAGTACTTC.

The chain carries TRBV19 and TRBJ2-7, with D unresolved. The CDR3 is 12 residues long. Trimming took 6 bases from V and 3 from J, leaving 9 bases between them. Germline loops: CDR1 LNHDA, CDR2 SQIVND (reference sequence). CDR3 in amino acids: CASSLKNYEQYF. CDR3 nucleotides: TGTGCCAGTAGCCTCAAGAACTACGAGCAGTACTTC.

The chain carries TRBV6-5 and TRBJ2-7; D may correspond to TRBD1 or TRBD2 (5 bases each). V lost 4 bases to trimming and J lost 6 bases, with 16 bases between them. The CDR3 extends over 14 amino acids. Germline loops: CDR1 MNHEY, CDR2 SVGAGI. CDR3 bases: TGTGCCAGCAGTTTAAGGCAGGAGAGGGGCGAGCAGTACTTC. Amino acid sequence: CASSLRQERGEQYF.

This clone came up once. V is TRBV2 and J is TRBJ1-2; D gene unclear. The CDR3 covers 15 residues. The germline gives CDR1 SNHLY, CDR2 FYNNEI. Trimming removed 6 bases from V and 2 bases from J, with 16 bases in between. The CDR3 here is CASSPDRATNYGYTF. As DNA, the CDR3 is TGTGCCAGCAGCCCGGACCGGGCAACAAACTATGGCTACACCTTC.

The chain joins TRBV2 to TRBJ2-2; perhaps TRBD1 as D (5 bases). Per the germline V gene, CDR1 is SNHLY and CDR2 is FYNNEI. Trimming took off 4 bases at V and 4 bases at J, with 13 bases between the two ends. The length of the CDR3 is 15 residues. The CDR3: CASSASGRGTGELFF. CDR3 DNA sequence: TGTGCCAGCAGTGCCTCAGGGCGTGGCACCGGGGAGCTGTTTTTT.

This clone was seen a single time. The chain combines TRBV7-7 with TRBJ2-2; D may be TRBD2 (5 bases). The V gene lost 6 bases and the J gene lost 0 bases, with 17 bases spanning the gap. CDR1 and CDR2 from the germline V gene are SSHAT and FNYEAQ (reference sequence). The CDR3 consists of 17 residues. CDR3: CASRPRWTEANTGELFF. As DNA, the CDR3 is TGTGCCAGCAGACCAAGATGGACGGAGGCGAACACCGGGGAGCTGTTTTTT.

The CDR3 DNA sequence: TGTGCCAGCAGCCCCGAGGACAGGGGATATGGCTACACCTTC. This codes for CASSPEDRGYGYTF. The rearrangement joins TRBV3-1 (or the pseudogene TRBV3-2) to TRBJ1-2; TRBD1 matches 9 bases. CDR1 LGHDT and CDR2 YNNKEL come from the germline V gene (reference sequence). The CDR3 runs to 14 residues. With 4 bases clipped from V and 5 bases from J, the junction kept 5 bases outside the gene matches.

The chain couples TRBV6-1 to TRBJ1-5, with D possibly matching TRBD1 (6 bases). V lost 7 bases and J 6 bases, leaving 13 bases between the germline ends. Germline V gene lookup returns CDR1 MNHNS and CDR2 SASEGT. CDR3 length: 13 amino acids. CDR3 sequence: CASKGVSGQPQHF. The CDR3 nucleotides read TGTGCCAGCAAGGGGGTTTCGGGTCAGCCCCAGCATTTT.

The chain is built from TRBV19 and TRBJ1-3; D gene uncertain. With 7 bases removed from V and 0 bases from J, the gap between germline ends came to 16 bases. The germline CDR1 and CDR2 sequences are LNHDA and SQIVND (reference sequence). The CDR3 is made up of 16 amino acids. The CDR3 here is CASTPAVLYSGNTIYF. The CDR3, as DNA: TGTGCCAGTACCCCCGCTGTCCTATACTCTGGAAACACCATATATTTT.

J is TRBJ2-1 and V is TRBV5-6, with D tentatively TRBD2 (6 bases). Germline CDR1 is SGHDT and CDR2 is YYEEEE. V dropped 5 bases and J dropped 1 base, with 19 bases sitting between them. The CDR3 is 17 residues long. The CDR3 coding sequence is TGTGCCAGCAGTCTGACGGGGGTATCTAGGTCCTACAATGAGCAGTTCTTC. It encodes CASSLTGVSRSYNEQFF.

The chain carries TRBV19 and TRBJ1-2, with 8 bases fitting TRBD1. V was clipped by 3 bases and J by 6 bases; unmatched bases: 12. CDR3 length: 16 amino acids. Germline CDR1 LNHDA, CDR2 SQIVND (reference sequence). In DNA form, the CDR3 reads TGTGCCAGTAGTATCGGCCTCCAGGGGGCGGCGAATGGCTACACCTTC. Its protein product is CASSIGLQGAANGYTF. Together with reference TRBV19 and TRBJ1-2, the CDR3 gives the full variable domain: DGGITQSPKYLFRKEGQNVTLSCEQNLNHDAMYWYRQDPGQGLRLIYYSQIVNDFQKGDIAEGYSVSREKKESFPLTVTSAQKNPTAFYLCASSIGLQGAANGYTFGSGTRLTVV.

This chain connects TRBV4-1 to TRBJ2-7; D gene uncertain. The CDR3 is 13 residues long. Between the trimmed V and J ends, which lost 8 bases and 0 bases, there was a span of 11 bases. Germline assignment: CDR1 MGHRA and CDR2 YSYEKL. This chain's CDR3 is CASLGKDSYEQYF. In DNA form, the CDR3 reads TGCGCCAGCCTAGGGAAAGACTCCTACGAGCAGTACTTC.

The chain recombines TRBV27 with TRBJ1-1; D gene unclear. Per germline, CDR1 MNHEY and CDR2 SMNVEV (reference sequence). V was clipped by 5 bases and J by 3 bases, with 13 bases between them. This CDR3 region has 14 residues. DNA of the CDR3: TGTGCCAGCAGTCCGAGGGTGGGGTACACTGAAGCTTTCTTT. Amino acid sequence: CASSPRVGYTEAFF.

V gene TRBV30 combines with J gene TRBJ1-1; D is ambiguous. This CDR3 region has 11 residues. Germline CDR1 and CDR2: GTSNPN and SVGIG (reference sequence). V was cut by 5 bases and J by 5 bases, with 9 bases left in between. The CDR3 nucleotides read TGTGCCTGGTTCCTGCGGACTGAAGCTTTCTTT. Its protein is CAWFLRTEAFF. The variable domain in full, with the rest retrieved from reference TRBV30 and TRBJ1-1, is SQTIHQWPATLVQPVGSPLSLECTVEGTSNPNLYWYRQAAGRGLQLLFYSVGIGQISSEVPQNLSASRPQDRQFILSSKKLLLSDSGFYLCAWFLRTEAFFGQGTRLTVV.

This clone was counted a single time. V is TRBV5-8 and J is TRBJ2-7, with D perhaps TRBD1 (5 bases). Trimming shortened V by 4 bases and J by 4 bases, and 18 bases separated the two germline ends. Germline CDR1 reads SGHTS; CDR2 reads YDEGEE. The CDR3 has 15 residues. As DNA, the CDR3 is TGTGCCAGCAGCCGAAGGACAATCTCAACATACGAGCAGTACTTC. Protein sequence: CASSRRTISTYEQYF.

The chain employs TRBV5-1 and TRBJ2-7; D may be TRBD2 (5 bases). Deletions cut 0 bases from V and 0 bases from J, with 13 bases between. The CDR3 has 16 amino acids. Germline V gives CDR1 SGHRS, CDR2 YFSETQ. The chain's CDR3 is CASSLDPAGLSYEQYF. CDR3 nucleotide sequence: TGCGCCAGCAGCTTGGACCCCGCGGGCCTCTCCTACGAGCAGTACTTC.

The CDR3 spells CATSRDLVGELFF. CDR3 sequence (DNA): TGTGCCACCAGCAGAGATCTGGTGGGGGAGCTGTTTTTT. This chain joins TRBV15 and TRBJ2-2; D unclear. Trimming took 0 bases from V and 8 from J, leaving 7 bases between them. Germline V gene lookup returns CDR1 LNHNV and CDR2 YYDKDF (reference sequence). This CDR3 is 13 amino acids long.

This clone occurred a few times. This CDR3 is also generated by other DNA sequences in the sample. This chain joins TRBV7-9 and TRBJ2-7; no clear D. The CDR3 sequence is 12 residues long. Germline assignment: CDR1 SEHNR and CDR2 FQNEAQ (reference sequence). V was clipped by 2 bases and J by 5 bases, with 7 bases between them. In DNA form, the CDR3 reads TGTGCCAGCAGCTTATCCGGAGACGAGCAGTACTTC. It translates to CASSLSGDEQYF.